The 9 T cell receptor beta chains below were found in one sample sequenced in a study of cytotoxic CD8 clonotypes in ibrutinib-treated CLL. Generated by immunoSEQ multiplex PCR, the TCRdb table keeps only in-frame clones and is missing some. The profile shows roughly 330,000 clones, 60% to 80% of them singletons. The material was PBMCs, obtained after 36 months of ibrutinib treatment. All receptors come from a human donor with chronic lymphocytic leukemia.

V usage is TRBV9 and J usage is TRBJ2-7, with 7 bases matching TRBD2. Trimming at V came to 3 bases and at J to 3 bases, leaving 6 bases not matched to a gene. Per germline, CDR1 SGDLS and CDR2 YYNGEE. The CDR3 sequence is 14 residues long. CDR3 sequence reads: CASSGGLVSYEQYF. CDR3 sequence (DNA): TGTGCCAGCAGCGGCGGACTAGTTAGCTACGAGCAGTACTTC.

This chain connects TRBV11-2 to TRBJ2-7; no definite D call. V was cut by 2 bases and J by 6 bases, with 11 bases left in between. The CDR3 length is 13 residues. The germline V gene has CDR1 SGHAT and CDR2 FQNNGV. The CDR3 region has the DNA TGTGCCAGCAGCTTACTACGAGTAGCCGAGCAGTACTTC. It is translated as CASSLLRVAEQYF.

The chain couples TRBV5-1 to TRBJ2-3; 9 bases map to TRBD1. The CDR3 has 15 residues. Trimming at V came to 1 base and at J to 5 bases, leaving 5 bases not matched to a gene. CDR1 and CDR2 from the germline V gene are SGHRS and YFSETQ. CDR3 amino acids: CASSLTGQGRDTQYF. DNA of the CDR3: TGCGCCAGCAGCTTGACCGGACAGGGGAGAGATACGCAGTATTTT.

The DNA of the CDR3 is TGTGCCAGCAGCCAAGACGGCAGGGGTATGGTTCCCTACGAGCAGTACTTC. Its translation is CASSQDGRGMVPYEQYF. The chain has TRBV4-2 and TRBJ2-7, with D possibly being TRBD1 (6 bases). Germline V gene sequence: CDR1 LGHNA, CDR2 YNFKEQ. Trimming removed 0 bases at V and 2 bases at J, with 17 bases between. This CDR3 has 17 amino acids.

The chain links TRBV5-1 to TRBJ2-5; the match to TRBD1 covers 7 bases. The CDR3 loop spans 15 amino acids. Losses at the gene ends were 6 bases for V and 5 bases for J; bases not matched to a gene: 13. The germline V gene has CDR1 SGHRS and CDR2 YFSETQ. The CDR3 loop reads CASTDGTERVETQYF. CDR3 DNA sequence: TGCGCCAGCACCGACGGGACAGAAAGGGTGGAGACCCAGTACTTC.

The rearrangement joins TRBV11-2 to TRBJ2-7, with 7 bases aligning to TRBD1. The V gene end was trimmed by 5 bases and the J gene end by 0 bases; junction bases not matched to a gene: 4. The CDR3 consists of 14 residues. CDR1 and CDR2 from the germline V gene are SGHAT and FQNNGV. This CDR3 is CASSLWDSSYEQYF. Written as DNA, the CDR3 is TGTGCCAGCAGCCTTTGGGACAGCTCCTACGAGCAGTACTTC.

J is TRBJ2-3 and V is TRBV5-8, with 11 bases aligning to TRBD1. V gave up 7 bases and J gave up 3 bases; unmatched junction bases: 4. The CDR3 is made up of 14 amino acids. The germline gives CDR1 SGHTS, CDR2 YDEGEE. The CDR3 bases are TGTGCCAGCGGTCGGGACAGGGGGACAGATACGCAGTATTTT. It is translated as CASGRDRGTDTQYF.

The V and J genes are TRBV28 and TRBJ1-4, with D possibly being TRBD1 (6 bases). Germline V CDR1 and CDR2: MDHEN, SYDVKM. V was shortened by 11 bases and J by 8 bases, with 18 bases between the two germline ends. The CDR3 length is 13 residues. The CDR3 loop reads CAAGQTAREKLFF. The CDR3, as DNA: TGTGCCGCAGGACAGACTGCGAGGGAAAAACTGTTTTTT.

This clone was counted only a few times. The genes are TRBV28 and TRBJ2-7; TRBD2 agrees at 11 bases. The CDR3 runs to 16 residues. CDR1 MDHEN and CDR2 SYDVKM come from the germline V gene. V gave up 5 bases and J gave up 2 bases; unmatched junction bases: 8. This chain's CDR3 is CASSPYGTSGPYEQYF. In DNA form, the CDR3 reads TGTGCCAGCAGTCCCTACGGGACTAGCGGCCCCTACGAGCAGTACTTC. Complete variable domain (other parts from reference TRBV28 and TRBJ2-7): DVKVTQSSRYLVKRTGEKVFLECVQDMDHENMFWYRQDPGLGLRLIYFSYDVKMKEKGDIPEGYSVSREKKERFSLILESASTNQTSMYLCASSPYGTSGPYEQYFGPGTRLTVT.